The rows below give T cell receptor beta chains drawn from one sample of a study of blood T cells in healthy people across ages. TCRdb called the 5' RACE reads again in MiXCR, with one record for every CDR3 protein. This sample has approximately 1.5 million distinct CDR3 sequences; around 35% occur once, and the top ten carry about 11%. The sample taken for sequencing was blood. These TCRs come from a woman aged 25 to 45 in good health. CDR3s include the opening cysteine and the closing phenylalanine or tryptophan. A D gene is named only where the DNA matches it firmly. Part of the rows lack a size; the others show once, few, many or a class for expanded clones.

NA	TRBJ1-2	NA	TRBV30	TGTGCCTGGATCTCAGGGTATGCTATTGGCTACACCTTC	CAWISGYAIGYTF
few	TRBJ1-2	NA	TRBV20-1	TGCAGTGCCTTCAACTATGGCTACACCTTC	CSAFNYGYTF
NA	TRBJ1-1	NA	TRBV2	TGTGCCAGCAAGGACGGGGGGACTGAAGCTTTCTTT	CASKDGGTEAFF
NA	TRBJ2-7	NA	TRBV6-1	TGTGCCTTATCTGGGTCCTACGAGCAGTACTTC	CALSGSYEQYF
NA	TRBJ2-2	NA	TRBV29-1	TGCAGCGTTGAAGAGGATGCAGGCAGGAACACCGGGGAGCGGTTTTTT	CSVEEDAGRNTGERFF
NA	TRBJ2-1	TRBD2	TRBV5-6	TGTGCCAGCAGCTTGGGCGGGAGGACTGGGGATGAGCAGTTCTTC	CASSLGGRTGDEQFF
NA	TRBJ1-2	TRBD1	TRBV11-2	TGTGCCAGCAGCTTCTCCCGCGCAGGGGGTTACTATGGCTACACCTTC	CASSFSRAGGYYGYTF
NA	TRBJ2-5	TRBD2	TRBV20-1	TGCAGTGCTGCGAAGGGGACTACGATTAGCTATGAGCAGTACTTC	CSAAKGTTISYEQYF
NA	TRBJ2-5	NA	TRBV9	TGTGCCAGCAGCACGGATGGGGGGCAAGAAGAGACCCAGTACTTC	CASSTDGGQEETQYF
NA	TRBJ2-1	TRBD2	TRBV4-1	TGCGCCAGCAGCCAAGAGGAACCAGCGGGGGAGTACAATGAGCAGTTCTTC	CASSQEEPAGEYNEQFF